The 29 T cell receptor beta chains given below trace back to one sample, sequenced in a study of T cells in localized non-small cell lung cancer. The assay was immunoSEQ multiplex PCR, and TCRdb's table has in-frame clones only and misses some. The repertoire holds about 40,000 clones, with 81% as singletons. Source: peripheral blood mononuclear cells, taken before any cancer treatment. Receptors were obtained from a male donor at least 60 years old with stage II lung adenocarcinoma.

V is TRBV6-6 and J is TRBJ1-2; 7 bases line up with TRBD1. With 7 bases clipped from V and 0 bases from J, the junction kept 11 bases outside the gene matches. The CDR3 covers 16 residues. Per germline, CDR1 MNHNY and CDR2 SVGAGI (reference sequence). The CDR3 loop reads CASIRGIPETNYGYTF. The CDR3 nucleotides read TGTGCCAGCATCAGGGGGATCCCCGAGACTAACTATGGCTACACCTTC.

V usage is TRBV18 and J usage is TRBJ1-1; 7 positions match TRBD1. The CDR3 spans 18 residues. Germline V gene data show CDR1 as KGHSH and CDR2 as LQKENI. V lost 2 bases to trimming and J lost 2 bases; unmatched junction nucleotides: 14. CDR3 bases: TGTGCCAGCTCACCATACTCCAAACCAGGGGGGGGAAACACTGAAGCTTTCTTT. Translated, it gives CASSPYSKPGGGNTEAFF. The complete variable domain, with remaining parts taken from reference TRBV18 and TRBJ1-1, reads NAGVMQNPRHLVRRRGQEARLRCSPMKGHSHVYWYRQLPEEGLKFMVYLQKENIIDESGMPKERFSAEFPKEGPSILRIQQVVRGDSAAYFCASSPYSKPGGGNTEAFFGQGTRLTVV.

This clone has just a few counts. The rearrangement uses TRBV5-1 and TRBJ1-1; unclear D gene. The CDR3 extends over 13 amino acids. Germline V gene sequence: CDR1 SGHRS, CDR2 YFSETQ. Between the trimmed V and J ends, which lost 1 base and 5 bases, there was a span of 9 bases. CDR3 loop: CASSLTGGTEAFF. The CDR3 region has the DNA TGCGCCAGCAGCTTGACTGGTGGGACTGAAGCTTTCTTT.

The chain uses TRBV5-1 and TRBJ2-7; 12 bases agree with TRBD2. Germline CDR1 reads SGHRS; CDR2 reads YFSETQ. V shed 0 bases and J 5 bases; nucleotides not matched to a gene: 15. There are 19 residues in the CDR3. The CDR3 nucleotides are TGCGCCAGCAGCTTGGGGGCTAGCGGGAGGGCAGCGGTGCCTCACGAGCAGTACTTC. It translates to CASSLGASGRAAVPHEQYF.

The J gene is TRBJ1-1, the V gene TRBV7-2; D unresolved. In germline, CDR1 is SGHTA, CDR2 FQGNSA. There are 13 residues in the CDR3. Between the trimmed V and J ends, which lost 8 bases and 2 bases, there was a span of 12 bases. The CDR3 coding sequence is TGTGCCAGCCAGATCGAGGGAAACACTGAAGCTTTCTTT. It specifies CASQIEGNTEAFF.

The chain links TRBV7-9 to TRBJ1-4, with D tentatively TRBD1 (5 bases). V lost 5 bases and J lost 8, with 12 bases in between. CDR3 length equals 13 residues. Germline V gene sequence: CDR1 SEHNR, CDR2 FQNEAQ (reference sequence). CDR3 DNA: TGTGCCAGCAGCCCCGGGACCATGGAAAAACTGTTTTTT. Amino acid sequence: CASSPGTMEKLFF.

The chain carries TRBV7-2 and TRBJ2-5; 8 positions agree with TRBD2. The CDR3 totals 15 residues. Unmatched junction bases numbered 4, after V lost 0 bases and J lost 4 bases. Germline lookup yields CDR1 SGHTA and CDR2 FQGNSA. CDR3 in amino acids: CASSLADSGTETQYF. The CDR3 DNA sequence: TGTGCCAGCAGCTTAGCAGATAGCGGGACAGAGACCCAGTACTTC.

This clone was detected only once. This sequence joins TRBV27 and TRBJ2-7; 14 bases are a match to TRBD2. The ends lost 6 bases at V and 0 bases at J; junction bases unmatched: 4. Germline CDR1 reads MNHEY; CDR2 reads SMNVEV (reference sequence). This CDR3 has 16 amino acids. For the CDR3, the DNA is TGTGCCAGCAGGGCCGGGACTAGCGGGGGCTCCTACGAGCAGTACTTC. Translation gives CASRAGTSGGSYEQYF.

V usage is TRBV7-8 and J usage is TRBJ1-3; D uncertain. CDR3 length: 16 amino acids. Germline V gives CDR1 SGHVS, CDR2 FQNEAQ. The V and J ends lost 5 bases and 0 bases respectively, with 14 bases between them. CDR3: CASSPSSSRSGNTIYF. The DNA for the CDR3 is TGTGCCAGCAGCCCCTCCTCGAGCCGCTCTGGAAACACCATATATTTT.

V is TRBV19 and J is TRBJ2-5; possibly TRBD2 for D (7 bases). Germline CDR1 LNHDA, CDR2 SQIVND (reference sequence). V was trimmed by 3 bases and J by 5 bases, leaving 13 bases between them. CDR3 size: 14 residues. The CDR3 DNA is TGTGCCAGTAGTATGGGAGGGGGTCGGGAGACCCAGTACTTC. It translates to CASSMGGGRETQYF.

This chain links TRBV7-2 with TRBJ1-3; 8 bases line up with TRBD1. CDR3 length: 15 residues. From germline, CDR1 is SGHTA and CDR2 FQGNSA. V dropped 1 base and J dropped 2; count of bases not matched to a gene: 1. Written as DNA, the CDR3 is TGTGCCAGCAGCTTAGGACAGGGGACTGGAAACACCATATATTTT. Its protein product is CASSLGQGTGNTIYF.

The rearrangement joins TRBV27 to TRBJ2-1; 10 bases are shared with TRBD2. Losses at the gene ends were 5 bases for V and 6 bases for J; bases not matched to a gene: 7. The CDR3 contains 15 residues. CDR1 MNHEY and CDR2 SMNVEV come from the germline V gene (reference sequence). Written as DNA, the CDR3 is TGTGCCAGCAGTCAAGGGCTAGCGGGAGTCAATGAGCAGTTCTTC. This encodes CASSQGLAGVNEQFF.

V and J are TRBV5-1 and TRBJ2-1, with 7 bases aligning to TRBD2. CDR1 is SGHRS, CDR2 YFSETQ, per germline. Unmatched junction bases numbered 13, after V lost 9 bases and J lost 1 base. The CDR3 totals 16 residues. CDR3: CAIQAGLYISYNEQFF. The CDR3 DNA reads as TGCGCCATTCAAGCGGGGCTCTACATATCCTACAATGAGCAGTTCTTC.

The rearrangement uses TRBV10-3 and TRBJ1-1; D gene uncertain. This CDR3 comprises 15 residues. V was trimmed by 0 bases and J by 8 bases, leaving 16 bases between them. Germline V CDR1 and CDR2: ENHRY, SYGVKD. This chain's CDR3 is CAISESGGEDAEAFF. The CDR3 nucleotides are TGTGCCATCAGTGAGTCAGGAGGAGAAGACGCCGAAGCTTTCTTT.

CDR3 sequence: CAWESSGANVLTF. The CDR3, as DNA: TGTGCCTGGGAGAGCTCTGGGGCCAACGTCCTGACTTTC. The chain carries TRBV30 and TRBJ2-6, with D uncertain. This CDR3 comprises 13 residues. Trimming left V 5 bases short and J 0 bases short, with 5 bases between. Per the germline V gene, CDR1 is GTSNPN and CDR2 is SVGIG (reference sequence).

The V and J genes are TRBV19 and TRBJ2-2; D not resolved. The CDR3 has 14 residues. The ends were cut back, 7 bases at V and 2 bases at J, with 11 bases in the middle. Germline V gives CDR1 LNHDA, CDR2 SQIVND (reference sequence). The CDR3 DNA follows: TGTGCCAGTAAGGCCGGCTCTAACACCGGGGAGCTGTTTTTT. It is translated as CASKAGSNTGELFF. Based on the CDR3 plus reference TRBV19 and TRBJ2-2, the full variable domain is DGGITQSPKYLFRKEGQNVTLSCEQNLNHDAMYWYRQDPGQGLRLIYYSQIVNDFQKGDIAEGYSVSREKKESFPLTVTSAQKNPTAFYLCASKAGSNTGELFFGEGSRLTVL.

CDR3 in amino acids: CAWSVGTGTYEQYF. In nucleotides, the CDR3 is TGTGCCTGGAGTGTAGGGACAGGGACTTACGAGCAGTACTTC. The V call is TRBV30, the J call TRBJ2-7; 9 bases fit TRBD1. J lost 4 bases, V lost 0 bases, and 4 bases had no gene match. Germline CDR1 and CDR2: GTSNPN and SVGIG (reference sequence). The CDR3 sequence is 14 residues long.

CDR3 region: CASSRKTSGISYEQYF. CDR3 in DNA: TGTGCCAGTAGTAGAAAAACTAGCGGAATTTCCTACGAGCAGTACTTC. V is TRBV19 and J is TRBJ2-7; 8 bases are a match to TRBD2. Losses at the gene ends were 4 bases for V and 1 base for J; bases not matched to a gene: 9. Germline V gene sequence: CDR1 LNHDA, CDR2 SQIVND (reference sequence). This CDR3 contains 16 residues.

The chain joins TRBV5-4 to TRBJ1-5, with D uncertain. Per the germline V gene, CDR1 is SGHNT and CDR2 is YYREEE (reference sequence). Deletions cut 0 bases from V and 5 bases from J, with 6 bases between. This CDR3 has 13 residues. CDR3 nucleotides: TGTGCCAGCAGCTTGGGCAGTGATCAGCCCCAGCATTTT. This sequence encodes CASSLGSDQPQHF.

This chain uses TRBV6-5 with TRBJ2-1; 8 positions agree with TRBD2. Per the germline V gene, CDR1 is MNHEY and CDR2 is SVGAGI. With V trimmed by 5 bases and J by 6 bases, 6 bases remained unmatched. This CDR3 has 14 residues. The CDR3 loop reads CASSPGGAANEQFF. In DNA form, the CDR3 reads TGTGCCAGCAGTCCGGGGGGGGCGGCCAATGAGCAGTTCTTC.

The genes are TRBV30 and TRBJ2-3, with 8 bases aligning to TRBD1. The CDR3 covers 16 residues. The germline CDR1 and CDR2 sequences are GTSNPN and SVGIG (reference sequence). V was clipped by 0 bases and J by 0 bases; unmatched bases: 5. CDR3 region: CAWSVGGQVSTDTQYF. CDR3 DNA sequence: TGTGCCTGGAGTGTAGGGGGACAGGTCAGCACAGATACGCAGTATTTT.

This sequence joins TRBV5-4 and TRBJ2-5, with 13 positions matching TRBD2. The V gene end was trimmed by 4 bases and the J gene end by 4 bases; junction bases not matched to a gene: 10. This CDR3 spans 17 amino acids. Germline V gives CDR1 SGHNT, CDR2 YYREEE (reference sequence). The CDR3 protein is CASSPRTSGSWGETQYF. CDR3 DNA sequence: TGTGCCAGCAGCCCCCGGACTAGCGGGAGTTGGGGAGAGACCCAGTACTTC. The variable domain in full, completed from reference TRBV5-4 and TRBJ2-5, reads ETGVTQSPTHLIKTRGQQVTLRCSSQSGHNTVSWYQQALGQGPQFIFQYYREEENGRGNFPPRFSGLQFPNYSSELNVNALELDDSALYLCASSPRTSGSWGETQYFGPGTRLLVL.

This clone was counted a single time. The CDR3 DNA follows: TGTGCCAGCTCACCTTCGGGGGCCAACGTCCTGACTTTC. Its protein is CASSPSGANVLTF. J is TRBJ2-6 and V is TRBV18; D is unclear. Germline V lookup: CDR1 KGHSH, CDR2 LQKENI. The CDR3 loop spans 13 amino acids. The V and J ends lost 3 bases and 4 bases respectively, with 4 bases between them.

CDR3 protein: CASSQAPDIANEKLFF. The CDR3, as DNA: TGCGCCAGCAGCCAGGCCCCAGACATCGCTAATGAAAAACTGTTTTTT. V is TRBV4-1 and J is TRBJ1-4; D remains unclear. The V and J ends lost 3 bases and 3 bases respectively, with 14 bases between them. CDR3 size: 16 residues. Per the germline V gene, CDR1 is MGHRA and CDR2 is YSYEKL.

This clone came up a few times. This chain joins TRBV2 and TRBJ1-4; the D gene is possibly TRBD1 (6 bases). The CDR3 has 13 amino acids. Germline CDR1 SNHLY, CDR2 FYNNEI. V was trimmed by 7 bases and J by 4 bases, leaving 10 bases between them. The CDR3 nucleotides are TGTGCCAGCACCAGGACAGTTAATGAAAAACTGTTTTTT. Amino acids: CASTRTVNEKLFF.

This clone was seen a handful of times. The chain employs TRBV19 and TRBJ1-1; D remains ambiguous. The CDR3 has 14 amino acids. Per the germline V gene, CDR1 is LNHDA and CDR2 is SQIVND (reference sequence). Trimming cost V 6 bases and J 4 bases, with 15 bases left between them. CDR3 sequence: CASRDGLFSTEAFF. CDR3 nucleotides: TGTGCCAGTAGGGATGGACTTTTTTCCACTGAAGCTTTCTTT.

CDR3 nucleotide sequence: TGTGCCAGCAGCTTATCAAGCGGGAGGGCTTACGATGAGCAGTTCTTC. Translating it yields CASSLSSGRAYDEQFF. The gene calls are TRBV7-8 and TRBJ2-1, with 10 bases aligning to TRBD2. The CDR3 totals 16 residues. In germline, CDR1 is SGHVS, CDR2 FQNEAQ. V lost 2 bases to trimming and J lost 8 bases; unmatched junction nucleotides: 9.

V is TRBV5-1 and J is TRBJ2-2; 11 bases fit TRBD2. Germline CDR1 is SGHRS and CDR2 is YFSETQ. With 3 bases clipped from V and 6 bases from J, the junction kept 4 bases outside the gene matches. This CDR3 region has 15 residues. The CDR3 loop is CASSSVAGGPGELFF. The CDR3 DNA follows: TGCGCCAGCAGCTCCGTAGCGGGAGGGCCCGGGGAGCTGTTTTTT.

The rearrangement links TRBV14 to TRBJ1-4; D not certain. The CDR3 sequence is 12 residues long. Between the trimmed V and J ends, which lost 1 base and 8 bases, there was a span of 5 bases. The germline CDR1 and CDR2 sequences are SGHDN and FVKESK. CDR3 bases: TGTGCCAGCAGCCAAGTGCGGGAAAAACTGTTTTTT. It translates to CASSQVREKLFF.